These 8 T cell receptor beta chains were sequenced from one sample in a study of cytomegalovirus exposure and HLA in healthy donors. Primers for the PCR totalled 60 Vbeta and 13 Jbeta. Clones were sequenced by immunoSEQ multiplex PCR, and TCRdb holds only the in-frame ones, with some missing. The profile shows approximately 24,000 clones, almost 70% of them singletons. Sequenced input: PBMCs. These receptors originate from a woman aged 45-65 years in good health and CMV-seronegative.

This chain connects TRBV5-6 to TRBJ1-1, with D maybe TRBD1 (6 bases). This CDR3 spans 19 amino acids. The germline V gene encodes CDR1 SGHDT and CDR2 YYEEEE. V was cut by 3 bases and J by 1 base, with 25 bases left in between. The CDR3 bases are TGTGCCAGCAGCTCCTTCGCGTCCGACAGGCTGAGGGGGAACACTGAAGCTTTCTTT. Encoded protein: CASSSFASDRLRGNTEAFF.

Remarks on this clone: At the DNA level, this CDR3 is encoded by other sequences in the same sample as well. The rearrangement links TRBV7-6 to TRBJ2-2; D remains ambiguous. This CDR3 is built from 14 residues. Germline V CDR1 and CDR2: SGHVS, FNYEAQ. V gave up 2 bases and J gave up 4 bases, with 8 bases separating them. CDR3: CASSLSSATGELFF. The DNA for the CDR3 is TGTGCCAGCAGCTTATCTAGTGCCACCGGGGAGCTGTTTTTT.

V is TRBV9 and J is TRBJ1-2, with TRBD1 identical over 7 bases. After removal of 4 bases from V and 1 base from J, the junction contained 7 bases not matched to a gene. From germline, CDR1 is SGDLS and CDR2 YYNGEE. This CDR3 is 15 amino acids long. Written as DNA, the CDR3 is TGTGCCAGCAGCCCCCGGACAGGAGGTAACTATGGCTACACCTTC. It yields the protein CASSPRTGGNYGYTF.

This chain uses TRBV10-3 with TRBJ1-2, with 11 bases lining up with TRBD1. This CDR3 spans 14 amino acids. CDR1 is ENHRY, CDR2 SYGVKD, per germline. Trimming removed 4 bases from V and 4 bases from J; junction bases left unmatched: 2. CDR3 bases: TGTGCCATCAGTGGGGACAGGGGGGGCTATGGCTACACCTTC. This codes for CAISGDRGGYGYTF.

On this clone: This CDR3 is also generated by other DNA sequences in the sample. The chain has TRBV29-1 and TRBJ1-4; the match to TRBD1 covers 7 bases. After removal of 6 bases from V and 4 bases from J, the junction contained 5 bases not matched to a gene. CDR3 length equals 13 residues. Germline CDR1 and CDR2: SQVTM and ANQGSEA. CDR3 region: CSVGQTDNEKLFF. CDR3 DNA: TGCAGCGTGGGACAGACCGATAATGAAAAACTGTTTTTT. Combining the CDR3 with reference TRBV29-1 and TRBJ1-4 gives the whole variable domain SAVISQKPSRDICQRGTSLTIQCQVDSQVTMMFWYRQQPGQSLTLIATANQGSEATYESGFVIDKFPISRPNLTFSTLTVSNMSPEDSSIYLCSVGQTDNEKLFFGSGTQLSVL.

The chain recombines TRBV11-1 with TRBJ1-1; D uncertain. Germline CDR1 and CDR2: SGHAT and FQDESV (reference sequence). This CDR3 comprises 13 residues. Deletions cut 1 base from V and 1 base from J, with 4 bases between. Here the CDR3 reads CASSLEQNTEAFF. CDR3 bases: TGTGCCAGCAGCTTAGAACAGAACACTGAAGCTTTCTTT.

The J gene is TRBJ1-2, the V gene TRBV14, with D possibly matching TRBD1 (6 bases). V gave up 3 bases and J gave up 8 bases, with 16 bases separating them. Looked up from germline, CDR1 is SGHDN and CDR2 is FVKESK. The CDR3 extends over 14 amino acids. CDR3 residues: CASSHGSGVGGYTF. The CDR3 nucleotides are TGTGCCAGCAGCCATGGATCAGGGGTCGGCGGCTACACCTTC.

The rearrangement joins TRBV4-1 to TRBJ2-5, with 7 bases matching TRBD2. Germline CDR1 is MGHRA and CDR2 is YSYEKL. The CDR3 covers 14 residues. V lost 3 bases, J lost 4 bases, and 5 bases stayed unmatched. This CDR3 is CASSQERDGETQYF. DNA for the CDR3: TGCGCCAGCAGCCAGGAGCGGGACGGAGAGACCCAGTACTTC.